A selection of T cell receptor beta chains follows, all from one sample in a study of cytomegalovirus exposure and HLA in healthy donors. Produced via immunoSEQ multiplex PCR; TCRdb's table is partial and in-frame only. The sample shows 130,000 to 150,000 clones, 75% to 90% of them seen only once. Input material: PBMCs. The receptors shown here come from a woman aged 18-29 years in good health and CMV-seropositive. The CDR3 runs from the conserved cysteine through the conserved F or W.

j_call v_call cdr3_aa
TRBJ2-6 TRBV19 CASSIMASGANVLTF
TRBJ1-3 TRBV2 CASSLGTGGNTIYF
TRBJ2-7 TRBV9 CASSTTGVVCEQYF
TRBJ1-6 TRBV5-8 CASSRPVSLNSPLHF
TRBJ2-2 TRBV15 CATSRVQVPLAGNTGELFF
TRBJ2-2 TRBV5-1 CASSLGGETGELFF
TRBJ2-6 TRBV19 CASSPKTGGLGGANVLTF
TRBJ1-2 TRBV11-2 CASSLTTGGSYGYTF
TRBJ2-6 TRBV7-9 CASSPQRGRSSGANVLTF
TRBJ2-7 TRBV7-2 CASSQSTGSISYEQYF
TRBJ1-4 TRBV5-6 CASSLGPIQGALEKLFF
TRBJ2-1 TRBV29-1 CSVEQGTSYNEQFF
TRBJ2-3 TRBV2 CASSYAGGPLGDTQYF
TRBJ1-2 TRBV19 CASKSGQLLYGYTF
TRBJ1-2 TRBV7-2 CASSQDRNYGYTF
TRBJ1-4 TRBV4-1 CASSQVTTNEKLFF
TRBJ1-1 TRBV9 CASSPDRYNTEAFF
TRBJ1-1 TRBV19 CASSPDSWMNTEAFF
TRBJ2-3 TRBV18 CASSPPGLAGTDTQYF
TRBJ2-1 TRBV20-1 CSGGGPGEQFF
TRBJ2-7 TRBV13 CASSASVRAISYEQYF
TRBJ1-2 TRBV6-5 CASSRSLGQNYGYTF
TRBJ2-1 TRBV4-2 CASSSDSDNEQFF
TRBJ1-4 TRBV9 CASSVGDRATNEKLFF
TRBJ2-6 TRBV10-1 CASSESRQGLAGANVLTF
TRBJ1-3 TRBV5-6 CASSLSTAGGNTIYF
TRBJ2-4 TRBV4-1 CASSHIESAKNIQYF
TRBJ1-1 TRBV5-5 CASSWMTGIVPEAFF
TRBJ1-5 TRBV4-1 CASSQEGGQGREPQHF
TRBJ1-1 TRBV19 CASSPQGANTEAFF
TRBJ2-3 TRBV7-2 CASSLYENTQYF
TRBJ2-1 TRBV7-2 CASGGEGNEQFF
TRBJ2-7 TRBV28 CASYRTGRYEQYF
TRBJ1-5 TRBV28 CASSPTGTAHYSNQPQHF
TRBJ2-7 TRBV18 CASSPLRVGQTYEQYF
TRBJ1-4 TRBV7-2 CASSFLPGQTNEKLFF
TRBJ2-2 TRBV6-1 CASSEGDRGITGELFF
TRBJ2-1 TRBV2 CASSESSGGANEQFF
TRBJ1-6 TRBV6-6 CASSYGIPRASPLHF
TRBJ2-7 TRBV6-5 CASTSFGGGAYEQYF
TRBJ2-2 TRBV28 CASSLSGGARTGELFF
TRBJ2-3 TRBV11-2 CASSYSGGAPTDTQYF
TRBJ2-1 TRBV28 CASSFLADEQFF
TRBJ2-4 TRBV2 CASSDWGGNGLAKNIQYF
TRBJ1-2 TRBV7-2 CASSWGQRDLPGGAHTF
TRBJ1-2 TRBV7-2 CASSSFLVYGYTF
TRBJ2-2 TRBV6-1 CASRGLAPGELFF
TRBJ1-4 TRBV18 CASSPGGGEKLFF
TRBJ1-6 TRBV5-4 CASSFGGSKNSPLHF
TRBJ2-3 TRBV2 CASSLMRQGASTDTQYF
TRBJ1-1 TRBV29-1 CSADFSGDSTEAFF
TRBJ1-3 TRBV4-1 CASSQDRTRDTIYF
TRBJ1-6 TRBV6-1 CASSATPSSYNSPLHF